These 2 T cell receptor beta chains share one sample of origin, sequenced in a study of neurological immune-mediated disorders. Sample time point: longitudinal time-point 3. Each CDR3 protein is one row after TCRdb ran MiXCR on the 5' RACE reads. The sample has roughly 42,000 distinct CDR3 sequences; roughly 14% are singletons. What was sequenced was PBMCs. These receptors were taken from a man aged 25 to 40 in good health.

This clonotype has at least ten counts. The V gene is TRBV5-1, the J gene TRBJ1-6, with D possibly matching TRBD1 (6 bases). Germline loops: CDR1 SGHRS, CDR2 YFSETQ. This CDR3 has 13 residues. CDR3 loop: CAPTGQRNSPLHF. CDR3 nucleotide sequence: TGCGCTCCCACTGGACAGAGAAATTCACCCCTCCACTTT.

This clonotype has ten or more counts. The chain combines TRBV29-1 with TRBJ2-3; 10 nucleotides match TRBD2. Per germline, CDR1 SQVTM and CDR2 ANQGSEA. The CDR3 is 17 residues long. V dropped 4 bases and J dropped 9; count of bases not matched to a gene: 19. The CDR3 coding sequence is TGCAGCGTTGTCCCTTTCCAGCGGGAGGGCCGAGGGGAGACGCAGTATTTT. This gives the protein CSVVPFQREGRGETQYF.